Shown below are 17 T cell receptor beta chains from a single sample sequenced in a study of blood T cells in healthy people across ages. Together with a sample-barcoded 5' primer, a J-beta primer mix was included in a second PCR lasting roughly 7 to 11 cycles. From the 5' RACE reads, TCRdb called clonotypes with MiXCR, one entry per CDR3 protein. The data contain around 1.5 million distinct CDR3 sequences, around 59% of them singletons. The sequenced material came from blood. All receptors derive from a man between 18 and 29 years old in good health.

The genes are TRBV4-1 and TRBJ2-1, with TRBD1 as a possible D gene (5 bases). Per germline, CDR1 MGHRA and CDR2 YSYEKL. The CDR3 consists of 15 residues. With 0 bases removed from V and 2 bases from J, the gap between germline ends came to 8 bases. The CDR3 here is CASSQEGAPYNEQFF. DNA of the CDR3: TGCGCCAGCAGCCAAGAAGGGGCGCCCTACAATGAGCAGTTCTTC.

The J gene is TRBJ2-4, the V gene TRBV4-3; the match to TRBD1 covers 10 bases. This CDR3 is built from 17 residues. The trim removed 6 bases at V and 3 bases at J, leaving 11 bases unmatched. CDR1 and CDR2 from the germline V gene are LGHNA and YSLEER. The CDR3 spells CASSPLGTGVVKNIQYF. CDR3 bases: TGCGCCAGCAGTCCCCTTGGGACAGGGGTCGTCAAAAACATTCAGTACTTC.

DNA for the CDR3: TGTGCCAGCAGCCAACACCACGGGACAGGGCACAATGAGCAGTACTTC. Residues: CASSQHHGTGHNEQYF. The chain recombines TRBV3-1 with TRBJ2-5, with 9 bases identical to TRBD1. The CDR3 consists of 16 residues. The V segment lost 2 bases and the J segment 11 bases; nucleotides outside the gene matches: 15. Germline V CDR1 and CDR2: LGHDT, YNNKEL (reference sequence).

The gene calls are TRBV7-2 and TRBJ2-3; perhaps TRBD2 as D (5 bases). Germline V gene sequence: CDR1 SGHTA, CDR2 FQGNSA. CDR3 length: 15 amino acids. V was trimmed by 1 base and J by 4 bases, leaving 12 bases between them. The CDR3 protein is CASSLGRVNADTQYF. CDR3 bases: TGTGCCAGCAGCTTAGGGCGGGTAAATGCAGATACGCAGTATTTT.

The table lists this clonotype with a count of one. For the CDR3, the DNA is TGCAGTGCTCGCCCAGGGGCTAGCTCATCCGAAGCTTTCTTT. This gives the protein CSARPGASSSEAFF. The chain carries TRBV20-1 and TRBJ1-1; D perhaps matches TRBD1 (6 bases). V was trimmed by 5 bases and J by 8 bases, leaving 21 bases between them. Germline lookup yields CDR1 DFQATT and CDR2 SNEGSKA (reference sequence). This CDR3 spans 14 amino acids.

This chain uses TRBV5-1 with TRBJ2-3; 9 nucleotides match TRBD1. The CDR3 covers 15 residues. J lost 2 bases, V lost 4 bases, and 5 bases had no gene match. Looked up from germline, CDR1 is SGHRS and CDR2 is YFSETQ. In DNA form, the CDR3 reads TGCGCCAGCAGCCCTCGGACAGGGGACACAGATACGCAGTATTTT. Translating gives CASSPRTGDTDTQYF.

CDR3 loop: CASSKPRLAPYNEQYF. In DNA, the CDR3 is TGTGCCAGCAGCAAGCCCCGGCTAGCACCCTACAATGAGCAGTACTTC. This rearrangement joins TRBV11-2 to TRBJ2-1; D is possibly TRBD2 (5 bases). Matching the DNA end better, TRBJ2-7 makes the J call doubtful. Germline assignment: CDR1 SGHAT and CDR2 FQNNGV. The CDR3 loop spans 16 amino acids.

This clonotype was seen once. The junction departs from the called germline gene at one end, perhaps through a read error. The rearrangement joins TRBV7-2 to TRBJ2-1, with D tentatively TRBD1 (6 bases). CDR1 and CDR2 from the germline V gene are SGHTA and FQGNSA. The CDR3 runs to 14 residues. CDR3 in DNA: TGTGCCAACAGCCAGACAGGCATTGACAATGAGCAGTTCTTC. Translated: CANSQTGIDNEQFF.

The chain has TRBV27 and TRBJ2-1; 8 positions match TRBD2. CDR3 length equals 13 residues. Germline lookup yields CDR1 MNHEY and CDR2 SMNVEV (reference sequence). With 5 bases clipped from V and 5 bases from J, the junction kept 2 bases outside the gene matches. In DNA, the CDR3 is TGTGCCAGCAGTGGCGGGGGGCACAATGAGCAGTTCTTC. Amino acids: CASSGGGHNEQFF.

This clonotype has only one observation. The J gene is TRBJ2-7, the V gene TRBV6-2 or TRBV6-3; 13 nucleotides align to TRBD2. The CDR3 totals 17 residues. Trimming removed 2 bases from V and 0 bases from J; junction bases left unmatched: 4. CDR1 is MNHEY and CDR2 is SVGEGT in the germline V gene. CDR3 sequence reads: CASSYRLAGGPSYEQYF. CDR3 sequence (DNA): TGTGCCAGCAGTTACAGACTAGCGGGGGGACCCTCCTACGAGCAGTACTTC.

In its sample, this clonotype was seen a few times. CDR3 DNA sequence: TGCAGCGTTGAACTAGCGGGGGGTAAAGATGAGCAGTTCTTC. This translates into CSVELAGGKDEQFF. The gene calls are TRBV29-1 and TRBJ2-1; 11 positions match TRBD2. Germline V gene lookup returns CDR1 SQVTM and CDR2 ANQGSEA. The CDR3 has 14 residues. With V trimmed by 2 bases and J by 8 bases, 5 bases remained unmatched.

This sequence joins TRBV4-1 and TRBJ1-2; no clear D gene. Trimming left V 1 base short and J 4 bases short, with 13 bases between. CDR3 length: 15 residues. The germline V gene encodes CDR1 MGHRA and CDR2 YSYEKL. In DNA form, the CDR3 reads TGCGCCAGCAGCCAAGGGGTGGCGGGGATCTATGGCTACACCTTC. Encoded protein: CASSQGVAGIYGYTF.

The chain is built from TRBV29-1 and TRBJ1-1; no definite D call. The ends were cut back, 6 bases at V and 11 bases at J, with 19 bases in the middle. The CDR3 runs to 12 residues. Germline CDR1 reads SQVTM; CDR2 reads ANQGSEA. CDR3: CSVESKPNAAFF. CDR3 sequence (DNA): TGCAGCGTCGAAAGTAAACCTAACGCGGCTTTCTTT.

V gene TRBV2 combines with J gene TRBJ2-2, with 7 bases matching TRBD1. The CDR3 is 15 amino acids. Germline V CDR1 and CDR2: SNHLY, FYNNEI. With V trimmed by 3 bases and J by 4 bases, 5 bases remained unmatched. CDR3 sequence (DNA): TGTGCCAGCAGTGACGGTACAGGGGTCACCGGGGAGCTGTTTTTT. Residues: CASSDGTGVTGELFF.

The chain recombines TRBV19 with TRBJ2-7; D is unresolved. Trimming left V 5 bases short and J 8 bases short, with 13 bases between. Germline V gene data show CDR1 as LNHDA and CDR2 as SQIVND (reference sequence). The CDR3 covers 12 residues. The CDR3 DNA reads TGTGCCAGTAGTCCCAACGTCGGCAAGCAGTACTTC. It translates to CASSPNVGKQYF.

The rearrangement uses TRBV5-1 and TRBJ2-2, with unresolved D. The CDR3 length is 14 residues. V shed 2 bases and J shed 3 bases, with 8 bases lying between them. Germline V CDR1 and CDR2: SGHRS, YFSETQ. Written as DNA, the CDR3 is TGCGCCAGCAGCTTTGGGTCGGACACCGGGGAGCTGTTTTTT. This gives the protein CASSFGSDTGELFF.

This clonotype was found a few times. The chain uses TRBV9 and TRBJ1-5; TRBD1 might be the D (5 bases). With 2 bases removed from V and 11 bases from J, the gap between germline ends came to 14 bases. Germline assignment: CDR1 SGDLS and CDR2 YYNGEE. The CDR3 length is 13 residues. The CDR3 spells CASSVASGGAQHF. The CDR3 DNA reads TGTGCCAGCAGCGTCGCGTCTGGGGGGGCCCAGCATTTT.